The 23 T cell receptor beta chains in this list originate from one sample, sequenced in a study of blood T cell repertoires in COVID-19. Repertoires were generated with immunoSEQ multiplex PCR, while TCRdb's copy carries only in-frame clones and drops some. The data show about 270,000 clones, about 85% seen once. The sample consisted of peripheral blood. The receptors here all came from a man in his 60s who had recovered from COVID-19.

In DNA form, the CDR3 reads TGTGCCAGCAGTACCGCCAACAGGGCGCAGTACTTC. The encoded protein is CASSTANRAQYF. V gene TRBV12-3 or TRBV12-4 combines with J gene TRBJ2-7, with D possibly matching TRBD1 (6 bases). The V gene lost 5 bases and the J gene lost 9 bases, with 14 bases spanning the gap. This CDR3 spans 12 amino acids.

This chain uses TRBV21-1 with TRBJ2-3; the table names TRBD1, a call not compared with the DNA. TRBV21-1 is a pseudogene. The CDR3 contains 17 residues. This CDR3 is CASSDPTGMGYTDTQYF. For the CDR3, the DNA is TGTGCCAGCAGCGACCCGACAGGGATGGGCTACACAGATACGCAGTATTTT.

This chain joins TRBV19 and TRBJ2-2, with TRBD2 matching 9 bases. The CDR3 extends over 16 amino acids. V lost 7 bases to trimming and J lost 0 bases; unmatched junction nucleotides: 6. Germline CDR1 and CDR2: LNHDA and SQIVND (reference sequence). CDR3 loop: CASIRSGGPNTGELFF. Written as DNA, the CDR3 is TGTGCCAGTATTCGTAGCGGGGGACCGAACACCGGGGAGCTGTTTTTT.

This CDR3 reads CASEGQKTNQPQHF. The CDR3 region has the DNA TGTGCCAGCGAGGGACAAAAGACCAATCAGCCCCAGCATTTT. The chain employs TRBV6-5 and TRBJ1-5, with a possible D match to TRBD1 (6 bases). Deletions cut 8 bases from V and 3 bases from J, with 14 bases between. Per germline, CDR1 MNHEY and CDR2 SVGAGI. CDR3 length: 14 residues.

J is TRBJ2-1 and V is TRBV3-1 (or the pseudogene TRBV3-2), with D possibly matching TRBD1 (6 bases). The CDR3 spans 13 residues. Trimming removed 0 bases from V and 12 bases from J, with 12 bases in between. Germline V lookup: CDR1 LGHDT, CDR2 YNNKEL (reference sequence). The CDR3 loop reads CASSQEASRGQFF. The DNA for the CDR3 is TGTGCCAGCAGCCAAGAAGCTAGCAGGGGGCAGTTCTTC.

The gene calls are TRBV19 and TRBJ2-2; TRBD1 aligns across 9 bases. Germline V gene sequence: CDR1 LNHDA, CDR2 SQIVND (reference sequence). This CDR3 spans 17 amino acids. Trimming cost V 1 base and J 6 bases; bases outside gene matches: 9. The CDR3: CASSIVRTGGRPGELFF. Written as DNA, the CDR3 is TGTGCCAGTAGTATAGTTCGAACAGGGGGCAGGCCCGGGGAGCTGTTTTTT. The full variable domain, with the rest looked up from reference TRBV19 and TRBJ2-2, is DGGITQSPKYLFRKEGQNVTLSCEQNLNHDAMYWYRQDPGQGLRLIYYSQIVNDFQKGDIAEGYSVSREKKESFPLTVTSAQKNPTAFYLCASSIVRTGGRPGELFFGEGSRLTVL.

The chain is built from TRBV12-3 or TRBV12-4 and TRBJ2-7; maybe TRBD1 (6 bases). This CDR3 spans 11 amino acids. Trimming removed 6 bases from V and 6 bases from J, with 9 bases in between. CDR3 amino acids: CASRQGSEQYF. The CDR3, as DNA: TGTGCCAGCAGACAGGGAAGCGAGCAGTACTTC.

The sample holds one count of this clone. This chain connects TRBV30 to TRBJ2-1; the match to TRBD2 covers 7 bases. This CDR3 contains 14 residues. Germline loops: CDR1 GTSNPN, CDR2 SVGIG (reference sequence). J gave up 9 bases and V 0 bases, and 8 bases lay outside the gene matches. CDR3 region: CAWSVPGREGEQFF. CDR3 DNA: TGTGCCTGGAGTGTACCGGGGAGGGAAGGTGAGCAGTTCTTC. The full variable domain, completed using reference TRBV30 and TRBJ2-1, is SQTIHQWPATLVQPVGSPLSLECTVEGTSNPNLYWYRQAAGRGLQLLFYSVGIGQISSEVPQNLSASRPQDRQFILSSKKLLLSDSGFYLCAWSVPGREGEQFFGPGTRLTVL.

This clone was recorded once. The chain is built from TRBV29-1 and TRBJ1-1, with D perhaps matching TRBD1 (5 bases). The CDR3 loop spans 10 amino acids. The V end was cut by 6 bases, the J end by 6 bases, with 8 bases between. Germline-derived CDR1 and CDR2 are SQVTM and ANQGSEA. CDR3 sequence (DNA): TGCAGCGTCCGGACATCTGAAGCTTTCTTT. Amino acid sequence: CSVRTSEAFF.

The chain carries TRBV5-4 and TRBJ2-1; 8 bases agree with TRBD2. The CDR3 is made up of 18 amino acids. The germline V gene encodes CDR1 SGHNT and CDR2 YYREEE (reference sequence). V lost 0 bases to trimming and J lost 7 bases; unmatched junction nucleotides: 15. The CDR3 DNA follows: TGTGCCAGCAGCTTGGACCATACGGACGGGGGGGCACGAAATGAGCAGTTCTTC. As protein: CASSLDHTDGGARNEQFF.

The rearrangement joins TRBV3-1 (or the pseudogene TRBV3-2) to TRBJ2-2, with 7 positions matching TRBD2. V was pared by 3 bases and J by 8 bases, with 9 bases of the junction left unmatched. The CDR3 consists of 15 residues. Germline V gene sequence: CDR1 LGHDT, CDR2 YNNKEL (reference sequence). In DNA, the CDR3 is TGTGCCAGCAGCCACCCGGGAGGTACGGGAGGGGAGCTGTTTTTT. Translating gives CASSHPGGTGGELFF.

This chain links TRBV19 with TRBJ1-5; 8 bases line up with TRBD1. V gave up 5 bases and J gave up 4 bases; unmatched junction bases: 4. The CDR3 covers 14 residues. The germline gives CDR1 LNHDA, CDR2 SQIVND (reference sequence). The CDR3 loop is CASSVDRGNQPQHF. The CDR3 region has the DNA TGTGCCAGTAGTGTCGACAGGGGTAATCAGCCCCAGCATTTT.

This chain joins TRBV12-3 or TRBV12-4 and TRBJ2-1; D is unclear. Trimming stripped 7 bases from V and 8 bases from J, with 9 bases between. This CDR3 region has 11 residues. The chain's CDR3 is CASTLFDEQFF. DNA for the CDR3: TGTGCCAGCACCCTCTTTGATGAGCAGTTCTTC.

This chain links TRBV19 with TRBJ1-6; possibly TRBD1 for D (6 bases). Germline V gene lookup returns CDR1 LNHDA and CDR2 SQIVND (reference sequence). Trimming removed 2 bases at V and 0 bases at J, with 11 bases between. CDR3 length equals 17 residues. CDR3 residues: CASSIRQESSYNSPLHF. The CDR3 DNA sequence: TGTGCCAGTAGTATAAGACAGGAAAGCTCCTATAATTCACCCCTCCACTTT.

The chain employs TRBV4-2 and TRBJ2-5, with 9 bases aligning to TRBD2. Germline lookup yields CDR1 LGHNA and CDR2 YNFKEQ. The CDR3 contains 16 residues. V shed 0 bases, J shed 2 bases, and the junction held 4 bases outside the gene matches. The CDR3 sequence: CASSQELAGLQETQYF. The CDR3, as DNA: TGTGCCAGCAGCCAAGAACTAGCGGGCCTGCAAGAGACCCAGTACTTC.

CDR3 sequence: CASSQKGTHSNQPQHF. CDR3 coding DNA: TGTGCCAGCAGCCAAAAAGGGACACATAGCAATCAGCCCCAGCATTTT. The genes are TRBV4-2 and TRBJ1-5, with D tentatively TRBD1 (6 bases). V lost 2 bases and J 0 bases, leaving 11 bases between the germline ends. This CDR3 region has 16 residues. From germline, CDR1 is LGHNA and CDR2 YNFKEQ.

The genes are TRBV24-1 and TRBJ2-3; 8 nucleotides line up with TRBD2. The length of the CDR3 is 15 residues. The V segment lost 2 bases and the J segment 5 bases; nucleotides outside the gene matches: 5. Germline CDR1 KGHDR, CDR2 SFDVKD. Here the CDR3 reads CATSDSGLGQDTQYF. CDR3 DNA: TGTGCCACCAGTGATTCGGGACTAGGACAAGATACGCAGTATTTT.

V usage is TRBV6-2 or TRBV6-3 and J usage is TRBJ2-1; 8 bases are shared with TRBD2. The CDR3 covers 18 residues. The germline gives CDR1 MNHEY, CDR2 SVGEGT. V lost 0 bases and J lost 3; bases outside the gene matches: 10. The CDR3 nucleotides are TGTGCCAGCAGTTACTCGAAGCTGGGCGGGGGGATCTACAATGAGCAGTTCTTC. It specifies CASSYSKLGGGIYNEQFF.

The J gene is TRBJ1-2, the V gene TRBV6-5; D call uncertain. V lost 0 bases and J 2 bases, leaving 13 bases between the germline ends. Germline lookup yields CDR1 MNHEY and CDR2 SVGAGI. The CDR3 length is 16 residues. The CDR3, as DNA: TGTGCCAGCAGTTACTCCCCACAAATGGTAAACTATGGCTACACCTTC. Protein: CASSYSPQMVNYGYTF.

V and J are TRBV27 and TRBJ2-3; a weak D match, TRBD2 (5 bases). Germline assignment: CDR1 MNHEY and CDR2 SMNVEV (reference sequence). The CDR3 totals 14 residues. Trimming shortened V by 2 bases and J by 5 bases, and 11 bases separated the two germline ends. CDR3 region: CASSLKASRDTQYF. The DNA for the CDR3 is TGTGCCAGCAGTTTAAAGGCTAGCCGAGATACGCAGTATTTT.

This clone has just one count. The V gene is TRBV20-1, the J gene TRBJ2-7; TRBD2 agrees at 8 bases. From germline, CDR1 is DFQATT and CDR2 SNEGSKA (reference sequence). This CDR3 spans 14 amino acids. With 3 bases clipped from V and 6 bases from J, the junction kept 10 bases outside the gene matches. The CDR3 bases are TGCAGTGCTAGTAGCGGGGCTTTGACGGGCGAGCAGTACTTC. Its translation is CSASSGALTGEQYF.

The chain is built from TRBV4-1 and TRBJ2-7; 8 positions agree with TRBD2. The germline V gene encodes CDR1 MGHRA and CDR2 YSYEKL. The CDR3 runs 16 residues. The ends lost 0 bases at V and 5 bases at J; junction bases unmatched: 9. Here the CDR3 reads CASSQDPAGARNEQYF. The CDR3 DNA follows: TGCGCCAGCAGCCAAGATCCAGCGGGGGCCAGGAACGAGCAGTACTTC.

The chain has TRBV27 and TRBJ2-7; a possible D gene is TRBD1 (6 bases). The CDR3 extends over 14 amino acids. The ends were cut back, 7 bases at V and 1 base at J, with 14 bases in the middle. The V gene's germline CDR1 is MNHEY and CDR2 SMNVEV (reference sequence). CDR3 amino acids: CASTPDRASYEQYF. In DNA form, the CDR3 reads TGTGCCAGCACCCCGGACAGAGCTTCCTACGAGCAGTACTTC.